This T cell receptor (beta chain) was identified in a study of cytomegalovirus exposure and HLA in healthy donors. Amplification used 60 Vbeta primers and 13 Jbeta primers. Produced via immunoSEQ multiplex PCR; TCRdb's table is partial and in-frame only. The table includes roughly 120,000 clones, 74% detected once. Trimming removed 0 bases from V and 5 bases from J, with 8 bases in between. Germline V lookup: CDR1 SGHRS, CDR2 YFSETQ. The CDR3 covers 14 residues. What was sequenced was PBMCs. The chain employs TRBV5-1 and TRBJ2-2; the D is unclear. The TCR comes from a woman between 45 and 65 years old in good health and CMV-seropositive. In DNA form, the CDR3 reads TGCGCCAGCAGCTTGGAATCGTTAACCGGGGAGCTGTTTTTT. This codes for CASSLESLTGELFF.